This T cell receptor beta chain was documented in a study of tumor and adjacent non-tumor tissue in lung cancer. Study details: There were roughly 11 adenocarcinoma, a couple of squamous cell carcinoma and 1 small cell lung cancer cases. Stage I to III disease affected 10 men and 5 women aged roughly 30 to 80.

V shed 6 bases and J 2 bases; nucleotides not matched to a gene: 4. Germline V lookup: CDR1 SGHAT, CDR2 FQNNGV. The CDR3 has 14 residues. The template was RNA from unsorted bulk tissue. Remarks on this clonotype: The conserved final phenylalanine or tryptophan is absent from the CDR3, which likely points to a read error.

The library came from three nested PCR rounds adapted from ARM-PCR protocols. TCRdb passed the multiplex PCR reads through MiXCR, listing each CDR3 protein once. The sample yields over 110,000 distinct CDR3 sequences, approximately 66% seen once. Sequencing was done on a sample of lung tumor tissue. The receptor comes from a man aged 60 to 69 with small cell lung cancer. This chain uses TRBV11-2 with TRBJ2-1; 7 positions agree with TRBD2. DNA of the CDR3: TGTGCCAGCAGTGCCCTAGCGGCCTACAATGAGCAGTTCTTA. Translating it yields CASSALAAYNEQFL.